The entry that follows covers one T cell receptor beta chain sequence. Its matching antigen is unknown. TCR beta libraries were built with iRepertoire HTBI primers and Arm-PCR of CDR3 regions. TCRdb reanalysed the multiplex PCR reads using MiXCR and keeps one entry per CDR3 protein. The table lists about 620,000 distinct CDR3 sequences, roughly 15% of them singletons. The trim removed 3 bases at V and 4 bases at J, leaving 6 bases unmatched. Per germline, CDR1 SGHRS and CDR2 YFSETQ. The CDR3 is made up of 15 amino acids. The sample is drawn from a study of regulatory T cells in long-lasting Graves disease. Study context: The antithyroid drugs taken by newly diagnosed Graves' patients had been used for under 3 months. General observations from the study: Under persistent disease, TRBV28, TRBJ1-2 and TRBJ2-5 were used preferentially.

The time point: newly diagnosed GD, antithyroid drugs for less than 3 months. PBMCs were the source of the RNA used for TCR sequencing. These data were likewise used in another study, on T cells in Graves' hyperthyroidism and ophthalmopathy. Per that study: The HTBI set primed first-round TCR CDR3 RT-PCR.

V gene TRBV5-1 combines with J gene TRBJ2-7; 11 bases agree with TRBD1. This clonotype was obtained from a young woman with Graves disease. The specimen was peripheral blood mononuclear cells (PBMCs), collected at new diagnosis, from a patient treated with antithyroid drugs. The CDR3 nucleotides are TGCGCCAGCAGCTGGGGGACAGGGGGTATGTACGAGCAGTACTTC. It yields the protein CASSWGTGGMYEQYF.